The 26 T cell receptor beta chains reported below all come from one sample, sequenced in a study of T cells in Graves' hyperthyroidism and ophthalmopathy. RNA transcripts gave rise to amplified TCR beta CDR3 regions. HTBI primers were employed in a first-round RT-PCR of the TCR CDR3. TCRdb passed the multiplex PCR reads through MiXCR, listing each CDR3 protein once. The table includes roughly 280,000 distinct CDR3 sequences, over 15% detected once. The sample comprised blood. These receptors came from a woman in her sixties or seventies with Graves' ophthalmopathy.

This clonotype was counted at least ten times. V usage is TRBV7-3 and J usage is TRBJ1-1; no reliable D call. The CDR3 sequence is 14 residues long. V lost 0 bases to trimming and J lost 4 bases, with 9 bases between them. Germline CDR1 SGHTA, CDR2 FQGTGA. The DNA of the CDR3 is TGTGCCAGCAGCTTAACGATGGGGAGCACTGAAGCTTTCTTT. Protein: CASSLTMGSTEAFF. Variable domain in full (rest from reference TRBV7-3 and TRBJ1-1): GAGVSQTPSNKVTEKGKYVELRCDPISGHTALYWYRQSLGQGPEFLIYFQGTGAADDSGLPNDRFFAVRPEGSVSTLKIQRTERGDSAVYLCASSLTMGSTEAFFGQGTRLTVV.

This chain joins TRBV19 and TRBJ2-1, with 10 bases aligning to TRBD2. The length of the CDR3 is 16 residues. Germline values: CDR1 LNHDA, CDR2 SQIVND (reference sequence). The V segment lost 6 bases and the J segment 7 bases; nucleotides outside the gene matches: 12. The CDR3 DNA follows: TGTGCCAGTAGCCCCATACGGCTAGCGGGAGCGAATGAGCAGTTCTTC. It yields the protein CASSPIRLAGANEQFF.

This clonotype was observed at least ten times. The V call is TRBV29-1, the J call TRBJ1-1, with 9 bases identical to TRBD1. Trimming cost V 4 bases and J 5 bases; bases outside gene matches: 11. CDR1 and CDR2 (germline): SQVTM, ANQGSEA. The CDR3 length is 15 residues. Written as DNA, the CDR3 is TGCAGCGTTGTAGGGACAGGGAGTGTTGATACTGAAGCTTTCTTT. Amino acid sequence: CSVVGTGSVDTEAFF. Filled out from reference TRBV29-1 and TRBJ1-1, the complete variable domain reads SAVISQKPSRDICQRGTSLTIQCQVDSQVTMMFWYRQQPGQSLTLIATANQGSEATYESGFVIDKFPISRPNLTFSTLTVSNMSPEDSSIYLCSVVGTGSVDTEAFFGQGTRLTVV.

This clonotype was recorded many times. The chain combines TRBV3-1 with TRBJ1-2; D is ambiguous. The CDR3 extends over 14 amino acids. CDR1 and CDR2 from the germline V gene are LGHDT and YNNKEL (reference sequence). The V and J ends lost 4 bases and 8 bases respectively, with 17 bases between them. The CDR3 protein is CASSPLQGRVGYTF. For the CDR3, the DNA is TGTGCCAGCAGCCCATTACAAGGACGCGTGGGCTACACCTTC.

This clonotype was observed a handful of times. The chain is built from TRBV29-1 and TRBJ2-7; 9 bases match TRBD1. CDR3 length: 11 residues. Germline V gene data show CDR1 as SQVTM and CDR2 as ANQGSEA. This chain's CDR3 is CSAQGAGEQYF. The CDR3 DNA sequence: TGCAGTGCACAGGGGGCAGGCGAGCAGTACTTC.

The J gene is TRBJ2-7, the V gene TRBV19, with 13 bases that match TRBD2. J lost 2 bases, V lost 7 bases, and 5 bases had no gene match. The CDR3 extends over 15 amino acids. Germline V lookup: CDR1 LNHDA, CDR2 SQIVND (reference sequence). The CDR3 DNA follows: TGTGCCAGTACGCCGGGACTAGCGGGACCCTACGAGCAGTACTTC. It yields the protein CASTPGLAGPYEQYF.

The chain uses TRBV12-3 or TRBV12-4 and TRBJ2-2; 7 positions match TRBD2. The V segment lost 6 bases and the J segment 4 bases; nucleotides outside the gene matches: 5. The CDR3 is 14 residues long. CDR3 protein: CASSRTSVTGELFF. The CDR3 DNA reads TGTGCCAGCAGCCGTACTAGCGTCACCGGGGAGCTGTTTTTT.

This clonotype was recorded at least ten times. This chain links TRBV6-2 or TRBV6-3 with TRBJ2-1; 9 bases are a match to TRBD1. V lost 7 bases to trimming and J lost 4 bases; unmatched junction nucleotides: 2. The CDR3 extends over 13 amino acids. Germline V gives CDR1 MNHEY, CDR2 SVGEGT. As DNA, the CDR3 is TGTGCCAGCACCGGGACAGGGTACAATGAGCAGTTCTTC. Protein: CASTGTGYNEQFF.

V is TRBV6-2 or TRBV6-3 and J is TRBJ2-3; 10 bases fit TRBD2. After removal of 6 bases from V and 5 bases from J, the junction contained 8 bases not matched to a gene. The CDR3 loop spans 15 amino acids. Per the germline V gene, CDR1 is MNHEY and CDR2 is SVGEGT. The CDR3 DNA reads TGTGCCAGCAGACGCGGGACTAGCGTGGTAGATACGCAGTATTTT. It codes for CASRRGTSVVDTQYF.

This clonotype appeared many times. This sequence joins TRBV24-1 and TRBJ2-1; D ambiguous. CDR3 length: 12 amino acids. V dropped 7 bases and J dropped 8 bases, with 11 bases sitting between them. Germline V gives CDR1 KGHDR, CDR2 SFDVKD. The DNA for the CDR3 is TGTGCCACCAGCGTGCTAAAGTATGAGCAGTTCTTC. Amino acid sequence: CATSVLKYEQFF.

This clonotype was detected many times. The rearrangement uses TRBV6-2 or TRBV6-3 and TRBJ1-1; 7 nucleotides agree with TRBD1. Germline lookup yields CDR1 MNHEY and CDR2 SVGEGT. The CDR3 loop spans 14 amino acids. The J segment lost 7 bases and the V segment lost 7 bases, leaving 12 bases of the junction unmatched. CDR3 DNA sequence: TGTGCCAGCACCCGGACAGGTGGGGACGTTGAAGCTTTCTTT. This encodes CASTRTGGDVEAFF.

This clonotype was seen at least ten times. The chain recombines TRBV27 with TRBJ2-7, with 7 bases aligning to TRBD2. V trimming: 5 bases; J trimming: 6 bases; junction bases outside the gene matches: 16. CDR1 MNHEY and CDR2 SMNVEV come from the germline V gene (reference sequence). The CDR3 runs 16 residues. CDR3 DNA sequence: TGTGCCAGCAGTCCGACGCCGGGGGGTGTAAGGGGCGAGCAGTACTTC. Its translation: CASSPTPGGVRGEQYF.

The rearrangement uses TRBV3-1 and TRBJ1-6; D not resolved. The ends were cut back, 2 bases at V and 0 bases at J, with 11 bases in the middle. Germline values: CDR1 LGHDT, CDR2 YNNKEL (reference sequence). The CDR3 loop spans 17 amino acids. The CDR3 coding sequence is TGTGCCAGCAGCCAAAAACCGACGGTCTCCTATAATTCACCCCTCCACTTT. Translated, it gives CASSQKPTVSYNSPLHF.

The J gene is TRBJ1-6, the V gene TRBV12-3 or TRBV12-4, with D hard to call. V was pared by 4 bases and J by 10 bases, with 11 bases between. CDR3 length: 13 residues. CDR3: CASSSSEGSPLHF. In nucleotides, the CDR3 is TGTGCCAGCAGTTCAAGCGAAGGCTCACCCCTCCACTTT.

This clonotype was seen a few times. The CDR3 DNA reads as TGCAGTGCCCCCCCGGCAGGGTACTTTGAAGATTCACCCCTCCACTTT. Protein sequence: CSAPPAGYFEDSPLHF. The rearrangement uses TRBV20-1 and TRBJ1-6, with a tentative D call TRBD1 (5 bases). V gave up 6 bases and J gave up 8 bases, with 23 bases separating them. CDR1 and CDR2 from the germline V gene are DFQATT and SNEGSKA (reference sequence). The CDR3 is 16 amino acids.

This clonotype came up many times. This chain connects TRBV5-1 to TRBJ2-1; unclear D gene. Per germline, CDR1 SGHRS and CDR2 YFSETQ. Trimming took off 0 bases at V and 0 bases at J, with 7 bases between the two ends. The CDR3 is 15 amino acids. The CDR3 bases are TGCGCCAGCAGCTTGGCGGCTAGCTCCTACAATGAGCAGTTCTTC. Amino acid sequence: CASSLAASSYNEQFF.

The rearrangement joins TRBV19 to TRBJ1-1; 8 bases agree with TRBD1. J was trimmed by 5 bases and V by 4 bases; bases with no gene match: 6. Germline CDR1 and CDR2: LNHDA and SQIVND (reference sequence). The CDR3 runs 14 residues. This CDR3 reads CASSRTGSGTEAFF. The CDR3 nucleotides read TGTGCCAGTAGTAGGACAGGGAGTGGGACTGAAGCTTTCTTT. The whole variable domain, filled in from reference TRBV19 and TRBJ1-1, reads DGGITQSPKYLFRKEGQNVTLSCEQNLNHDAMYWYRQDPGQGLRLIYYSQIVNDFQKGDIAEGYSVSREKKESFPLTVTSAQKNPTAFYLCASSRTGSGTEAFFGQGTRLTVV.

The rearrangement links TRBV11-2 to TRBJ2-4, with D perhaps TRBD1 or TRBD2 (5 bases each). The germline V gene encodes CDR1 SGHAT and CDR2 FQNNGV. V dropped 1 base and J dropped 6 bases, with 16 bases sitting between them. CDR3 length equals 16 residues. This CDR3 reads CASSLATGTRGNIQYF. CDR3 bases: TGTGCCAGCAGCTTAGCCACCGGGACGCGAGGAAACATTCAGTACTTC.

This clonotype was detected many times. The V gene is TRBV7-9, the J gene TRBJ2-7, with D possibly TRBD1 on 6 matching bases. Germline V lookup: CDR1 SEHNR, CDR2 FQNEAQ (reference sequence). The V end was cut by 2 bases, the J end by 0 bases, with 8 bases between. The CDR3 covers 14 residues. Here the CDR3 reads CASSLQGSSYEQYF. The CDR3 nucleotides read TGTGCCAGCAGCTTACAGGGGAGCTCCTACGAGCAGTACTTC.

This clonotype showed up many times. The V gene is TRBV24-1, the J gene TRBJ2-1; D is possibly TRBD2 (5 bases). The CDR3 consists of 17 residues. CDR1 and CDR2 from the germline V gene are KGHDR and SFDVKD. V dropped 4 bases and J dropped 8 bases, with 23 bases sitting between them. The CDR3 nucleotides read TGTGCCACCAGTGACCCGAGATTGGACGGGGTAATGGATGAGCAGTTCTTC. Translated: CATSDPRLDGVMDEQFF.

This clonotype was counted only a few times. This rearrangement joins TRBV6-1 to TRBJ1-3; D gene uncertain. The V gene lost 5 bases and the J gene lost 0 bases, with 11 bases spanning the gap. The V gene's germline CDR1 is MNHNS and CDR2 SASEGT. This CDR3 has 15 residues. In nucleotides, the CDR3 is TGTGCCAGCAGTCTTCAGCGAGACTCTGGAAACACCATATATTTT. Its protein is CASSLQRDSGNTIYF.

This clonotype was seen many times. This rearrangement joins TRBV7-2 to TRBJ1-5; TRBD1 agrees at 7 bases. Germline assignment: CDR1 SGHTA and CDR2 FQGNSA. The CDR3 extends over 15 amino acids. The junction had 8 bases not matched to a gene; V was cut back by 5 bases and J by 4 bases. The CDR3 loop is CASSTTGQLNQPQHF. DNA of the CDR3: TGTGCCAGCAGCACGACGGGACAGTTAAATCAGCCCCAGCATTTT.

This clonotype was seen a handful of times. This rearrangement joins TRBV4-3 to TRBJ2-1; D is possibly TRBD1 (5 bases). The CDR3 length is 20 residues. The ends were cut back, 1 base at V and 1 base at J, with 23 bases in the middle. Germline V gene data show CDR1 as LGHNA and CDR2 as YSLEER. The CDR3 protein is CASSQGVWKQGAFSYNEQFF. DNA for the CDR3: TGCGCCAGCAGCCAAGGAGTCTGGAAGCAAGGGGCTTTTTCCTACAATGAGCAGTTCTTC.

This clonotype was counted at least ten times. The chain joins TRBV28 to TRBJ2-3; D perhaps matches TRBD2 (6 bases). Germline CDR1 and CDR2: MDHEN and SYDVKM. The CDR3 is 15 amino acids. Between the trimmed V and J ends, which lost 2 bases and 0 bases, there was a span of 9 bases. CDR3 DNA: TGTGCCAGCAGTTTAGCGGGATTCAGCACAGATACGCAGTATTTT. Amino acid sequence: CASSLAGFSTDTQYF.

This sequence joins TRBV10-3 and TRBJ1-5; D might be TRBD1 (6 bases). The V gene lost 6 bases and the J gene lost 3 bases, with 9 bases spanning the gap. Germline CDR1 is ENHRY and CDR2 is SYGVKD. CDR3 size: 13 residues. The CDR3 DNA follows: TGTGCCATCAGGGACAGCCCCAATCAGCCCCAGCATTTT. Amino acid sequence: CAIRDSPNQPQHF.

This clonotype was recorded at least ten times. The genes are TRBV10-3 and TRBJ1-2; D is perhaps TRBD1 (6 bases). The CDR3 extends over 15 amino acids. The V gene's germline CDR1 is ENHRY and CDR2 SYGVKD. With 6 bases removed from V and 4 bases from J, the gap between germline ends came to 18 bases. The CDR3 DNA reads TGTGCCATCAGCCCGACGAGCAGGGGTCTCTATGGCTACACCTTC. This codes for CAISPTSRGLYGYTF.